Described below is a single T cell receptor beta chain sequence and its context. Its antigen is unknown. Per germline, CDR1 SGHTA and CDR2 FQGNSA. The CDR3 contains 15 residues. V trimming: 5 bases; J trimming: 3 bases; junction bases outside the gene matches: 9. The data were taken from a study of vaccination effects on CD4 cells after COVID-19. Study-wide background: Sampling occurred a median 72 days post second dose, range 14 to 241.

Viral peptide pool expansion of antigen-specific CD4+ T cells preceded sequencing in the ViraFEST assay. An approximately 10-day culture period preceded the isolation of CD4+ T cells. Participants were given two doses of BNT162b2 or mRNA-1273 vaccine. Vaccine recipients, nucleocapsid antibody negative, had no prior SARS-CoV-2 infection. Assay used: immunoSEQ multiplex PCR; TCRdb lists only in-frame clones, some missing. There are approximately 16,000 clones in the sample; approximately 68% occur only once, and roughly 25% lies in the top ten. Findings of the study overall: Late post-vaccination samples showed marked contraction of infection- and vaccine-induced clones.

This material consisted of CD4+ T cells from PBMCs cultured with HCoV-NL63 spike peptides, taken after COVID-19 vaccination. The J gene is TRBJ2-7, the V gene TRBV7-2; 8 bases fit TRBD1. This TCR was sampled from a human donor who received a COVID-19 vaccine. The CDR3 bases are TGTGCCAGCAGCCAGGGGCAGGGGGCAGTCTACGAGCAGTACTTC. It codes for CASSQGQGAVYEQYF.